The 22 T cell receptor beta chains below come from one sample, sequenced in a study of cytomegalovirus exposure and HLA in healthy donors. Primers for the PCR totalled 60 Vbeta and 13 Jbeta. Data came from immunoSEQ multiplex PCR; TCRdb stores just in-frame clones and leaves some out. The data show some 41,000 clones, 45% to 60% seen once. The sequencing sample was made of PBMCs. These receptors were collected from a man in his sixties in good health and CMV-seronegative.

The table lists this clone with a count of one. V usage is TRBV11-2 and J usage is TRBJ2-7; 15 nucleotides agree with TRBD2. This CDR3 region has 15 residues. Losses at the gene ends were 7 bases for V and 6 bases for J; bases not matched to a gene: 7. CDR1 and CDR2 from the germline V gene are SGHAT and FQNNGV. Written as DNA, the CDR3 is TGTGCCAGCAACCCGGGACTAGCGGGAGGCCCCGAGCAGTACTTC. Amino acids: CASNPGLAGGPEQYF.

The chain couples TRBV5-1 to TRBJ1-1; 7 positions agree with TRBD1. Germline CDR1 is SGHRS and CDR2 is YFSETQ. Unmatched junction bases numbered 7, after V lost 0 bases and J lost 5 bases. The CDR3 has 15 amino acids. The CDR3 DNA sequence: TGCGCCAGCAGCTTGGTAGGCCAGGGGGGAACTGAAGCTTTCTTT. Translated, it gives CASSLVGQGGTEAFF.

The chain has TRBV27 and TRBJ2-7; the D gene is possibly TRBD1 (5 bases). With 2 bases removed from V and 1 base from J, the gap between germline ends came to 9 bases. This CDR3 spans 14 amino acids. In germline, CDR1 is MNHEY, CDR2 SMNVEV (reference sequence). The CDR3 coding sequence is TGTGCCAGCAGTTTAAAGGGGTTTTCCTACGAGCAGTACTTC. Protein: CASSLKGFSYEQYF.

The chain carries TRBV4-3 and TRBJ2-1; D is perhaps TRBD2 (6 bases). CDR3 length: 15 amino acids. Germline lookup yields CDR1 LGHNA and CDR2 YSLEER. The V and J ends lost 1 base and 0 bases respectively, with 7 bases between them. CDR3 loop: CASSQGRGSYNEQFF. The CDR3 nucleotides are TGCGCCAGCAGCCAAGGGCGGGGCTCCTACAATGAGCAGTTCTTC.

The chain links TRBV28 to TRBJ1-1, with D hard to call. The CDR3 has 14 residues. Trimming stripped 2 bases from V and 1 base from J, with 8 bases between. CDR1 is MDHEN, CDR2 SYDVKM, per germline. Here the CDR3 DNA reads TGTGCCAGCAGTTTAATAACTAAGAACACTGAAGCTTTCTTT. Amino acids: CASSLITKNTEAFF.

In its sample, this clone was seen a few times. The chain is built from TRBV15 and TRBJ1-1; D remains unclear. The length of the CDR3 is 14 residues. Per germline, CDR1 LNHNV and CDR2 YYDKDF (reference sequence). The germline V and J ends were trimmed by 8 bases and 0 bases, with 13 bases remaining between them. The CDR3 spells CATAEGLLNTEAFF. CDR3 nucleotide sequence: TGTGCCACCGCCGAGGGCCTTTTGAACACTGAAGCTTTCTTT.

The V call is TRBV15, the J call TRBJ1-3; no definite D call. Germline V lookup: CDR1 LNHNV, CDR2 YYDKDF (reference sequence). V lost 6 bases to trimming and J lost 4 bases, with 7 bases between them. The CDR3 is 12 amino acids. The CDR3 loop is CATSQVGNTIYF. CDR3 nucleotides: TGTGCCACCAGTCAGGTCGGAAACACCATATATTTT.

The table lists this clone with a few counts. The chain carries TRBV29-1 and TRBJ1-3, with 8 bases fitting TRBD1. V lost 7 bases, J lost 7 bases, and 12 bases stayed unmatched. CDR3 length: 14 amino acids. From germline, CDR1 is SQVTM and CDR2 ANQGSEA. The CDR3 here is CSACDRGGCNTIYF. For the CDR3, the DNA is TGCAGCGCATGCGACAGGGGAGGTTGTAACACCATATATTTT. Full variable domain (outside the CDR3, taken from reference TRBV29-1 and TRBJ1-3): SAVISQKPSRDICQRGTSLTIQCQVDSQVTMMFWYRQQPGQSLTLIATANQGSEATYESGFVIDKFPISRPNLTFSTLTVSNMSPEDSSIYLCSACDRGGCNTIYFGEGSWLTVV.

This chain connects TRBV6-5 to TRBJ2-5; D gene ambiguous. V lost 2 bases, J lost 0 bases, and 7 bases lay in between. Germline-derived CDR1 and CDR2 are MNHEY and SVGAGI. The CDR3 contains 14 residues. CDR3 coding DNA: TGTGCCAGCAGTTACGGCCTGAACCAAGAGACCCAGTACTTC. It encodes CASSYGLNQETQYF.

The chain links TRBV2 to TRBJ1-1, with D unclear. This CDR3 comprises 13 residues. The V gene lost 6 bases and the J gene lost 7 bases, with 15 bases spanning the gap. CDR1 and CDR2 from the germline V gene are SNHLY and FYNNEI. CDR3 residues: CASSGDTGSEAFF. CDR3 nucleotides: TGTGCCAGCAGCGGTGACACTGGCAGTGAAGCTTTCTTT.

In its sample, this clone was seen once. The chain joins TRBV19 to TRBJ2-3; D might be TRBD2 (5 bases). The CDR3 length is 14 residues. The germline V gene has CDR1 LNHDA and CDR2 SQIVND (reference sequence). V lost 8 bases and J lost 3, with 15 bases in between. CDR3 region: CASQRELGTDTQYF. CDR3 in DNA: TGTGCCAGTCAAAGGGAGCTAGGAACAGATACGCAGTATTTT. Together with reference TRBV19 and TRBJ2-3, the CDR3 gives the full variable domain: DGGITQSPKYLFRKEGQNVTLSCEQNLNHDAMYWYRQDPGQGLRLIYYSQIVNDFQKGDIAEGYSVSREKKESFPLTVTSAQKNPTAFYLCASQRELGTDTQYFGPGTRLTVL.

The chain has TRBV29-1 and TRBJ1-1; perhaps TRBD1 as D (5 bases). CDR1 and CDR2 (germline): SQVTM, ANQGSEA. The V end was cut by 6 bases, the J end by 3 bases, with 14 bases between. The CDR3 totals 13 residues. This CDR3 is CSVAPDTYTEAFF. The CDR3 bases are TGCAGCGTGGCCCCGGACACTTACACTGAAGCTTTCTTT. The entire variable domain, with the rest obtained from reference TRBV29-1 and TRBJ1-1, is as follows: SAVISQKPSRDICQRGTSLTIQCQVDSQVTMMFWYRQQPGQSLTLIATANQGSEATYESGFVIDKFPISRPNLTFSTLTVSNMSPEDSSIYLCSVAPDTYTEAFFGQGTRLTVV.

The V gene is TRBV4-3, the J gene TRBJ2-7; D unresolved. The CDR3 has 13 residues. CDR1 is LGHNA, CDR2 YSLEER, per germline. The V end was cut by 5 bases, the J end by 2 bases, with 10 bases between. The CDR3 region is CASSVELPYEQYF. The DNA for the CDR3 is TGCGCCAGCAGCGTGGAGCTGCCCTACGAGCAGTACTTC.

The sample holds a few counts of this clone. The rearrangement joins TRBV10-2 to TRBJ2-7; D not resolved. V lost 2 bases to trimming and J lost 2 bases, with 13 bases between them. The CDR3 consists of 15 residues. Per germline, CDR1 WSHSY and CDR2 SAAADI. This chain's CDR3 is CASSEGSQFPYEQYF. In DNA, the CDR3 is TGCGCCAGCAGTGAGGGTTCCCAGTTCCCCTACGAGCAGTACTTC.

This clone was seen only a few times. This chain links TRBV4-1 with TRBJ1-5; a possible D gene is TRBD1 (5 bases). CDR3 length: 14 residues. Germline V gene sequence: CDR1 MGHRA, CDR2 YSYEKL. V lost 1 base and J 7 bases, leaving 11 bases between the germline ends. The CDR3 is CASSQGQGSQPQHF. In DNA form, the CDR3 reads TGCGCCAGCAGCCAAGGGCAGGGTAGCCAGCCCCAGCATTTT.

The gene calls are TRBV5-1 and TRBJ2-7; 8 bases fit TRBD2. J was trimmed by 2 bases and V by 4 bases; bases with no gene match: 11. The CDR3 sequence is 16 residues long. Germline-derived CDR1 and CDR2 are SGHRS and YFSETQ. The CDR3 here is CASSPGASGPAYEQYF. CDR3 in DNA: TGCGCCAGCAGCCCCGGGGCTAGCGGGCCAGCCTACGAGCAGTACTTC.

The chain combines TRBV7-2 with TRBJ1-2, with TRBD1 as a possible D gene (6 bases). The CDR3 length is 14 residues. Germline lookup yields CDR1 SGHTA and CDR2 FQGNSA. The V end was cut by 7 bases, the J end by 2 bases, with 14 bases between. CDR3 in DNA: TGTGCCAGCACCCGTCAGGACAGAAACTATGGCTACACCTTC. This codes for CASTRQDRNYGYTF. The full variable domain, rest sourced from reference TRBV7-2 and TRBJ1-2, is GAGVSQSPSNKVTEKGKDVELRCDPISGHTALYWYRQSLGQGLEFLIYFQGNSAPDKSGLPSDRFSAERTGGSVSTLTIQRTQQEDSAVYLCASTRQDRNYGYTFGSGTRLTVV.

The chain couples TRBV29-1 to TRBJ2-1; a possible D gene is TRBD1 (6 bases). The germline CDR1 and CDR2 sequences are SQVTM and ANQGSEA. The CDR3 extends over 14 amino acids. Trimming took off 6 bases at V and 6 bases at J, with 18 bases between the two ends. The CDR3 DNA is TGCAGCGTGGATGGACAGTTGGGGACCAATGAGCAGTTCTTC. It yields the protein CSVDGQLGTNEQFF.

The rearrangement links TRBV30 to TRBJ2-7, with 8 nucleotides matching TRBD2. The germline CDR1 and CDR2 sequences are GTSNPN and SVGIG (reference sequence). The CDR3 runs to 13 residues. With 7 bases clipped from V and 1 base from J, the junction kept 6 bases outside the gene matches. In DNA, the CDR3 is TGTGCCTTGGGACTAGGAGGGTCCTACGAGCAGTACTTC. Translating gives CALGLGGSYEQYF.

The gene calls are TRBV7-9 and TRBJ2-7; 9 positions match TRBD1. There are 15 residues in the CDR3. Germline V lookup: CDR1 SEHNR, CDR2 FQNEAQ (reference sequence). The trim removed 5 bases at V and 0 bases at J, leaving 5 bases unmatched. This CDR3 is CASSHDRGGSYEQYF. The CDR3, as DNA: TGTGCCAGCAGCCATGACAGGGGGGGCTCCTACGAGCAGTACTTC.

This clone has a handful of counts. The gene calls are TRBV6-1 and TRBJ2-7; D uncertain. Trimming cost V 10 bases and J 3 bases, with 16 bases left between them. CDR3 length: 13 amino acids. Germline CDR1 MNHNS, CDR2 SASEGT. The CDR3 loop reads CATQASAHYEQYF. The CDR3, as DNA: TGTGCCACCCAAGCAAGCGCGCACTACGAGCAGTACTTC.

J is TRBJ2-3 and V is TRBV5-1; 9 bases match TRBD2. The CDR3 consists of 16 residues. Germline V lookup: CDR1 SGHRS, CDR2 YFSETQ. V was clipped by 4 bases and J by 2 bases; unmatched bases: 8. The CDR3 is CASSPGIAGVTDTQYF. The CDR3 region has the DNA TGCGCCAGCAGCCCCGGGATAGCGGGAGTCACAGATACGCAGTATTTT. Based on the CDR3 plus reference TRBV5-1 and TRBJ2-3, the full variable domain is KAGVTQTPRYLIKTRGQQVTLSCSPISGHRSVSWYQQTPGQGLQFLFEYFSETQRNKGNFPGRFSGRQFSNSRSEMNVSTLELGDSALYLCASSPGIAGVTDTQYFGPGTRLTVL.